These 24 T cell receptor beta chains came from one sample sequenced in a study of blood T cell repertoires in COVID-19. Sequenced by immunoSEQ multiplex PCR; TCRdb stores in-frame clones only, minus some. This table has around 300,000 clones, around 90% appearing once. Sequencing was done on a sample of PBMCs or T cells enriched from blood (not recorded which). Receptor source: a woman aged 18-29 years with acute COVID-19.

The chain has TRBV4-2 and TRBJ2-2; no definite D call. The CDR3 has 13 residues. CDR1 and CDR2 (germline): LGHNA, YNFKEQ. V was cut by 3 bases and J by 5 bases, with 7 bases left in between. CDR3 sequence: CASSQEITGELFF. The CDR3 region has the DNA TGTGCCAGCAGCCAGGAGATTACCGGGGAGCTGTTTTTT.

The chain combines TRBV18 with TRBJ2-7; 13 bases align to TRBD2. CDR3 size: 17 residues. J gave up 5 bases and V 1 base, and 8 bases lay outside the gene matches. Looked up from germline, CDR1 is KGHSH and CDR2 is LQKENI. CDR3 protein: CASSPLSRTSGSNEQYF. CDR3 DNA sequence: TGTGCCAGCTCACCACTCAGCAGGACTAGCGGGAGCAACGAGCAGTACTTC.

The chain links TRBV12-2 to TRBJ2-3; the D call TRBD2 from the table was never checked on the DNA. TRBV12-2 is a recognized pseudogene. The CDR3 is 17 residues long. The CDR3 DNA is TGTGCAAGTCGCTTAGATCCAGCGGGGATGGGCACAGATACGCAGTATTTT. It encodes CASRLDPAGMGTDTQYF.

CDR3 in amino acids: CASSPGVEAEAFF. The CDR3 DNA sequence: TGCGCCAGCAGTCCAGGGGTTGAGGCTGAAGCTTTCTTT. The chain carries TRBV4-3 and TRBJ1-1, with D possibly matching TRBD1 (6 bases). V was shortened by 6 bases and J by 6 bases, with 14 bases between the two germline ends. This CDR3 comprises 13 residues. Germline CDR1 is LGHNA and CDR2 is YSLEER.

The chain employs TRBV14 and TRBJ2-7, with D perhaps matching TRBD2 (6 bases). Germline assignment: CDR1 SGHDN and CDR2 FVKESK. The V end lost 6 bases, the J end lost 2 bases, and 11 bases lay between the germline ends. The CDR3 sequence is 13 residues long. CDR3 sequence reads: CASRGRGTYEQYF. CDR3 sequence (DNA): TGTGCCAGCAGGGGACGGGGGACCTACGAGCAGTACTTC.

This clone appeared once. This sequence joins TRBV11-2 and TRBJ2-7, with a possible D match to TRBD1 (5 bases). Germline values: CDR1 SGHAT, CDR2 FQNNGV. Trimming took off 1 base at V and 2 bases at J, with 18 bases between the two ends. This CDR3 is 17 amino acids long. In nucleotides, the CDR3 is TGTGCCAGCAGCTTAGGCCCTCTGGCAGGGATCACCTACGAGCAGTACTTC. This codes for CASSLGPLAGITYEQYF.

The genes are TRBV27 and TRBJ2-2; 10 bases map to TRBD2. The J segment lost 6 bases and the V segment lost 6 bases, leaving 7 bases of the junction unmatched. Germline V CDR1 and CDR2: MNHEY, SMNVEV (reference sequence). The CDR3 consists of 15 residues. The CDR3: CASRGASGSPGELFF. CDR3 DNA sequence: TGTGCCAGCAGAGGGGCTAGCGGGAGTCCCGGGGAGCTGTTTTTT.

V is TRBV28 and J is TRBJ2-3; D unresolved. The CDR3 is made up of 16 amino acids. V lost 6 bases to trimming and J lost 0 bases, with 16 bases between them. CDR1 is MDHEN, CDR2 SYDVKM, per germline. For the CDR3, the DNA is TGTGCCAGCAGGACCCACCCCGGGTCTAGCACAGATACGCAGTATTTT. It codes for CASRTHPGSSTDTQYF.

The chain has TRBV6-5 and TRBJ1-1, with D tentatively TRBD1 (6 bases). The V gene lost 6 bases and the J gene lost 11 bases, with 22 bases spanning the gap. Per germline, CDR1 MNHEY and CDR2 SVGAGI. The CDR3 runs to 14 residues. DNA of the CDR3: TGTGCCAGCAGGCCCCTTCGGACAGTAAAGGTGGCTTTCTTT. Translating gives CASRPLRTVKVAFF.

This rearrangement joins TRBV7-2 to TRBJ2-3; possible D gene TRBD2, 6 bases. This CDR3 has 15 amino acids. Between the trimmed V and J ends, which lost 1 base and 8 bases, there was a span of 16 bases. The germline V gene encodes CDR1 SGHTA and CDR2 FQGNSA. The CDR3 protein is CASSLVSGAVSTQYF. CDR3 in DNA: TGTGCCAGCAGCTTAGTTTCGGGAGCTGTATCTACGCAGTATTTT.

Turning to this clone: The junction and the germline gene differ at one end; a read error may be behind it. The CDR3 sequence is CASSPGAGDYYEQFF. The CDR3 DNA sequence: TGTGCCAGCAGCCCTGGGGCGGGAGACTACTATGAGCAGTTCTTC. This chain links TRBV7-2 with TRBJ2-1; 7 nucleotides align to TRBD2. This CDR3 comprises 15 residues. Germline CDR1 is SGHTA and CDR2 is FQGNSA.

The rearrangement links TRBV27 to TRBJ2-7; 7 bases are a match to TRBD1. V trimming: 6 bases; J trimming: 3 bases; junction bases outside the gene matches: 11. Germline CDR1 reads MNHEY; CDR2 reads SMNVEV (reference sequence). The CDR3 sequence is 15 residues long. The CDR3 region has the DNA TGTGCCAGCAGCCCGTCGACAGGGCAGAACTACGAGCAGTACTTC. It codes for CASSPSTGQNYEQYF.

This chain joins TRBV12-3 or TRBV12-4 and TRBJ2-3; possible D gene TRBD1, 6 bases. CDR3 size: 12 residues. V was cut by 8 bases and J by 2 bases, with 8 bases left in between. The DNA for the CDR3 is TGTGCCAGCCAGGGGTACACAGATACGCAGTATTTT. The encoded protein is CASQGYTDTQYF.

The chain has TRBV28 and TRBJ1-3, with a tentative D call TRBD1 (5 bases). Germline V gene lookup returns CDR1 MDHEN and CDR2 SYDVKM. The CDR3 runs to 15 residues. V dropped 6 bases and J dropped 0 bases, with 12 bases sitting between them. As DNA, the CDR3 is TGTGCCAGCAGCCCTGGAGGGGTCTCTGGAAACACCATATATTTT. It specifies CASSPGGVSGNTIYF.

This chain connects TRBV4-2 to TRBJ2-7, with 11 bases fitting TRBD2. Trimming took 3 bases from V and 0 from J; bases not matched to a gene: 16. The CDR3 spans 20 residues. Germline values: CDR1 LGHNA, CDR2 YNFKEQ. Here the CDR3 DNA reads TGTGCCAGCAGCCATCCCTTTTCGGGACTAGCGGCCAAAAGCTCCTACGAGCAGTACTTC. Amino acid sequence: CASSHPFSGLAAKSSYEQYF.

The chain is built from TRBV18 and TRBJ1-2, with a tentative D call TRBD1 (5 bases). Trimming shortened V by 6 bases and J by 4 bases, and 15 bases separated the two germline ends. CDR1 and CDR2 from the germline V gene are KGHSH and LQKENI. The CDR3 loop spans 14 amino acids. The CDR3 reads CASSSDTFGYGYTF. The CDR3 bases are TGTGCCAGCTCCTCGGACACTTTTGGCTATGGCTACACCTTC.

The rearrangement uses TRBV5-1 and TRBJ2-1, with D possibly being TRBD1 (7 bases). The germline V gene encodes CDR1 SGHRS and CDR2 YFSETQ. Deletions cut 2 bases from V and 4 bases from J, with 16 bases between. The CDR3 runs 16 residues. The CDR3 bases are TGCGCCAGCAGCTTACCGACAGGGAGCGGGTACAATGAGCAGTTCTTC. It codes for CASSLPTGSGYNEQFF.

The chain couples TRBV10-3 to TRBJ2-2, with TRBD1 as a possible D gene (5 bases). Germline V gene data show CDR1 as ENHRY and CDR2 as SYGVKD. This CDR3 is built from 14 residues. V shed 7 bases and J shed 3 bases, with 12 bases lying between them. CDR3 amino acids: CAIKGGADTGELFF. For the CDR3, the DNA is TGTGCCATCAAAGGTGGGGCGGACACCGGGGAGCTGTTTTTT.

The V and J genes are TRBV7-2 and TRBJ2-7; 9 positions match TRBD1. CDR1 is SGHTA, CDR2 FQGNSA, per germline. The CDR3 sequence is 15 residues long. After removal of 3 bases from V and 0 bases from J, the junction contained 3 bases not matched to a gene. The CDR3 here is CASSFTGGGSYEQYF. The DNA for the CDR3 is TGTGCCAGCAGCTTCACAGGGGGCGGCTCCTACGAGCAGTACTTC.

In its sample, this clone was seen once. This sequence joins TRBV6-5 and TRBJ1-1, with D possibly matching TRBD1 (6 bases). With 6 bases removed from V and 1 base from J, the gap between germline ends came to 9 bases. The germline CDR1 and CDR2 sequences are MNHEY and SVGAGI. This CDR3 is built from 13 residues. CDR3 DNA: TGTGCCAGCAGAACGACAGGGAACACTGAAGCTTTCTTT. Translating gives CASRTTGNTEAFF.

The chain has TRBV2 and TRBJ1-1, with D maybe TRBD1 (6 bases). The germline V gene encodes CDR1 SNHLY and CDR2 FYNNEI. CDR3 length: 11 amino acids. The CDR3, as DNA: TGTGGCCGCGGGGGCAACACTGAAGCTTTCTTT. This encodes CGRGGNTEAFF.

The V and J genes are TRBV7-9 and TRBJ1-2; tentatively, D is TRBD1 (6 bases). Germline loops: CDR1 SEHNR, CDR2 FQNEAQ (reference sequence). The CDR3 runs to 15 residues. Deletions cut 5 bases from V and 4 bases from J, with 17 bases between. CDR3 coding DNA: TGTGCCAGCAGCCCTCGACAGGACGAGGGCTATGGCTACACCTTC. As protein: CASSPRQDEGYGYTF.

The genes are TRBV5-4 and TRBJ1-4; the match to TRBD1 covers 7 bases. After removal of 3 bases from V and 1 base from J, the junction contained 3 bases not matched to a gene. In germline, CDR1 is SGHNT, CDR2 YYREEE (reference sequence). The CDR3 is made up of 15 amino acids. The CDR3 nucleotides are TGTGCCAGCAGCTCGGGGACAGTAACTAATGAAAAACTGTTTTTT. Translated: CASSSGTVTNEKLFF.

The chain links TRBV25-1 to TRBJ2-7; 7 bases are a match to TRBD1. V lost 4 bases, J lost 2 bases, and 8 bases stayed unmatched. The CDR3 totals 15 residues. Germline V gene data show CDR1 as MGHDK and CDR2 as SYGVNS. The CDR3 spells CASSAPGTETYEQYF. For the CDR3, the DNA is TGTGCCAGCAGTGCCCCCGGGACAGAGACCTACGAGCAGTACTTC.